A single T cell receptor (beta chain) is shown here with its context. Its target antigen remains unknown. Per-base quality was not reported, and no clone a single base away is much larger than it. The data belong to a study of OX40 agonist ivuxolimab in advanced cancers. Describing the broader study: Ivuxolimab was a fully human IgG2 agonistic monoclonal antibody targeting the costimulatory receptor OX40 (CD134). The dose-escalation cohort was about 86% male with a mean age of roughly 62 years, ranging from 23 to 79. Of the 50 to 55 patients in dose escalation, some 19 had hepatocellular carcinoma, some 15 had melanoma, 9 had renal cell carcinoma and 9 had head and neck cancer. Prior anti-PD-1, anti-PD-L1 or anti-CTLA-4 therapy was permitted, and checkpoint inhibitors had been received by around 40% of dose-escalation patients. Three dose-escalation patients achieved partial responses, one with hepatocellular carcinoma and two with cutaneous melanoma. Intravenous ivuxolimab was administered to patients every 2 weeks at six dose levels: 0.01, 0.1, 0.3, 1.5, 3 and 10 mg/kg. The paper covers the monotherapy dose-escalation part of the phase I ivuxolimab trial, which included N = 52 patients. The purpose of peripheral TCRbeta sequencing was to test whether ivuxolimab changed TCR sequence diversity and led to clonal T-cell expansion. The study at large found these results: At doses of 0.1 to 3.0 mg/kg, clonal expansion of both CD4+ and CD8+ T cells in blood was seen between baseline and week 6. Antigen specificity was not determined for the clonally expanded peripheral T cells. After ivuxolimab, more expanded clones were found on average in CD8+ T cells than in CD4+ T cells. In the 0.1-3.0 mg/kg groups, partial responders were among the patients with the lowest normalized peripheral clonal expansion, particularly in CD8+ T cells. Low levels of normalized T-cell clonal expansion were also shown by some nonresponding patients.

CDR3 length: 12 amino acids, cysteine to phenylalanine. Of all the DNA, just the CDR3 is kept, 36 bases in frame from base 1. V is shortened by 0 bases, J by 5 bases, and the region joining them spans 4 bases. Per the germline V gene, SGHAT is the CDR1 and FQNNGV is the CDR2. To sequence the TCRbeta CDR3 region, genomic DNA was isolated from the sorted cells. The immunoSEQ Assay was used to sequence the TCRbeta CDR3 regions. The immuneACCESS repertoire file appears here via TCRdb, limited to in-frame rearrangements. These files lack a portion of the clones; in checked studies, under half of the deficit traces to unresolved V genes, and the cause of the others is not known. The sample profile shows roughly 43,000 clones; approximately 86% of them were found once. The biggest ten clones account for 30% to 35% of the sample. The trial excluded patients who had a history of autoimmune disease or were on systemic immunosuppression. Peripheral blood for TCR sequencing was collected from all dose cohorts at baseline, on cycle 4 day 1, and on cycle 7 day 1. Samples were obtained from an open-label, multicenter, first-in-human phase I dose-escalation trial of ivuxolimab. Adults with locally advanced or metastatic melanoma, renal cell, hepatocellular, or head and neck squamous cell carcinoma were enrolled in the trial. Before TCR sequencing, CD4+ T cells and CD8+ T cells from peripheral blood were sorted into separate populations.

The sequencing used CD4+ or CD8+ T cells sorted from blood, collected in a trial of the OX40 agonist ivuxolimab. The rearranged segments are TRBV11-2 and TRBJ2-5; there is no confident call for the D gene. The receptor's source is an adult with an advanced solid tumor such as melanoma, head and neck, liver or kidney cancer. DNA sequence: TGTGCCAGCAGCTTAGATACGGAGACCCAGTACTTC. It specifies CASSLDTETQYF.